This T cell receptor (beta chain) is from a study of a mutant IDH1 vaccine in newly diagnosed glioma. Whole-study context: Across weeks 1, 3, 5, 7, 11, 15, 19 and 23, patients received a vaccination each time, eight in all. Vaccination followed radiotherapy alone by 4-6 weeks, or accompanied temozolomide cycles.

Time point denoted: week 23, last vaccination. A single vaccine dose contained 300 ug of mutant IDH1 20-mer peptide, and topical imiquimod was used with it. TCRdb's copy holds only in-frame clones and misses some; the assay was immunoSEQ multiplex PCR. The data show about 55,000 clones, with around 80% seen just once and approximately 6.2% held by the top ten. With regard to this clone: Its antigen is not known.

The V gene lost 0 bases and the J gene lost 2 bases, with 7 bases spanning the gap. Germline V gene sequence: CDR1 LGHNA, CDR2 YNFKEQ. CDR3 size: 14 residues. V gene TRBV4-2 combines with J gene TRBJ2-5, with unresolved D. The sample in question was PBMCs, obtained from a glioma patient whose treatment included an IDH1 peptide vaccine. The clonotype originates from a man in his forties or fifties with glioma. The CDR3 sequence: CASSQDQFQETQYF. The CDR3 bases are TGTGCCAGCAGCCAAGATCAATTTCAAGAGACCCAGTACTTC.